This entry describes one T cell receptor (beta chain). Its specific antigen is unknown. Nothing much larger sits one base from this clone, and base qualities are not available. Peripheral blood CD8+ and CD4+ T cells from healthy donors, Susac syndrome patients and multiple sclerosis patients were profiled by high-throughput TCR beta sequencing. Treatment-naive patients with stable or active relapsing-remitting disease fulfilling revised McDonald criteria were used as multiple sclerosis controls. Bulk CD8+ and CD4+ T cells were purified by magnetic negative isolation, whereas CD8+ TEMRA cells were enriched by FACS. Blood was collected in EDTA tubes and processed within 24 hours, with PBMCs isolated through density gradient centrifugation. PBMCs intended for TCR sequencing were cryopreserved in liquid nitrogen and were subsequently thawed in a 37 degrees C water bath. The sorted or isolated CD4+, CD8+ and CD8+ TEMRA cells had a purity of 90% or higher.

RNA was extracted with the RNeasy kit and roughly 0.5 to 1 ug was reverse transcribed using random hexamers. The immunoSEQ multiplex PCR assay, which covers 54 Vbeta and 13 Jbeta segments, was used to amplify TCR beta CDR3 regions. PCR amplification bias was corrected using a synthetic template baseline for primer optimization and computational correction. As for how the authors treated the data: Reads were annotated to V, D and J genes per IMGT and analyzed with immunoSEQ Analyzer, keeping only productive sequences. To calculate clonality, Shannon entropy was normalized by log2 of the number of productive unique sequences and then subtracted from one. Public and private clones were assessed among the 100 most prevalent clones of each patient and control. Susac-specific clones were defined as absent from healthy and MS cohorts, 1052 published viral clones and other ImmuneACCESS disease sequences. The public reads were quality trimmed at Q25 with fastp and then assembled into clones with MiXCR by TCRdb, keeping productive beta chains. Each entry is one CDR3 protein sequence, shown with its most common DNA and genes. None of the V and J calls come from the authors' own analysis; TCRdb made them. The sample contains 250,000 to 350,000 distinct CDR3 sequences, about 88% of them found a single time. The ten largest clones capture about 0.11% of the sample.

The data were obtained in a study of CD8 T cells in Susac syndrome (dated by TCRdb to the late 2010s). About the investigation overall: The study used repertoire sequencing to test whether antigen drove CD8+ T cell activation and differentiation in Susac syndrome. The clonality of the CD8+ T cell repertoire was compared across approximately eleven healthy donors, some 14 Susac syndrome patients and roughly 16 multiple sclerosis patients.

Study-wide findings and limitations: The study acknowledged that relatively few individuals were included in the TCR sequencing and HLA analysis.

This receptor was obtained from a human donor with multiple sclerosis. The sample taken for sequencing was CD8+ T cells from PBMCs.

The CDR3 here reads CASRKREVNEQFF. The bases read TGTGCCAGTAGGAAGCGGGAGGTAAATGAGCAGTTCTTC. Rearrangement joined TRBV19 to TRBJ2-1, and 9 junctional nucleotides match TRBD2. Via the germline V gene (reference sequence), CDR1 is LNHDA and CDR2 SQIVND. The germline V and J ends show losses of 6 bases and 7 bases respectively, and no gene match explains 4 bases of the junction. Including the terminal cysteine and phenylalanine, the CDR3 comprises 13 residues. The read is trimmed to its CDR3 DNA, 39 bases read in frame from base 1.